This TCR beta chain was observed in a study of Graves' ophthalmopathy and Graves' hyperthyroidism. Overall study context: Peripheral blood sampling preceded any treatment and occurred at initial diagnosis.

The authors amplified TCR beta CDR3 regions from RNA transcripts. HTBI primers were employed in first-round RT-PCR, then a second-round multiplex PCR followed. TCRdb re-called the multiplex PCR reads through MiXCR, storing one row per CDR3 protein. The table includes some 250,000 distinct CDR3 sequences, 45% to 55% detected once. Germline-derived CDR1 and CDR2 are LNHDA and SQIVND (reference sequence). CDR3 length equals 15 residues. Deletions cut 7 bases from V and 1 base from J, with 14 bases between. This clonotype was found a few times. The authors diagnosed from clinical symptoms, serum thyroxine, TRAb, thyroid ultrasound and orbital computed tomography.

The source of this sequence is an adult man with Graves' ophthalmopathy. The J gene is TRBJ1-5, the V gene TRBV19; D ambiguous. The sequencing sample was made of peripheral blood. CDR3 nucleotides: TGTGCCAGTACAGTTGCGGGCCGAAGCAATCAGCCCCAGCATTTT. It is translated as CASTVAGRSNQPQHF.